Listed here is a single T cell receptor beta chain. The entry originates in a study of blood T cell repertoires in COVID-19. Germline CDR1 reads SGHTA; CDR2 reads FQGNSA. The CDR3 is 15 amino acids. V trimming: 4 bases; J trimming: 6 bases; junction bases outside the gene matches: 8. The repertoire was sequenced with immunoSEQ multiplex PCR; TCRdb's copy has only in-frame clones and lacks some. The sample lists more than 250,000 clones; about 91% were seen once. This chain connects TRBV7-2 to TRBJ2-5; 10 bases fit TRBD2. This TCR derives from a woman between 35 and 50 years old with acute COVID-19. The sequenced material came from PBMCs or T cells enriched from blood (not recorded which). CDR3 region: CASSSTLAGEQTQYF. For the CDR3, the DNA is TGTGCCAGCAGCTCGACCCTAGCGGGAGAGCAGACCCAGTACTTC.